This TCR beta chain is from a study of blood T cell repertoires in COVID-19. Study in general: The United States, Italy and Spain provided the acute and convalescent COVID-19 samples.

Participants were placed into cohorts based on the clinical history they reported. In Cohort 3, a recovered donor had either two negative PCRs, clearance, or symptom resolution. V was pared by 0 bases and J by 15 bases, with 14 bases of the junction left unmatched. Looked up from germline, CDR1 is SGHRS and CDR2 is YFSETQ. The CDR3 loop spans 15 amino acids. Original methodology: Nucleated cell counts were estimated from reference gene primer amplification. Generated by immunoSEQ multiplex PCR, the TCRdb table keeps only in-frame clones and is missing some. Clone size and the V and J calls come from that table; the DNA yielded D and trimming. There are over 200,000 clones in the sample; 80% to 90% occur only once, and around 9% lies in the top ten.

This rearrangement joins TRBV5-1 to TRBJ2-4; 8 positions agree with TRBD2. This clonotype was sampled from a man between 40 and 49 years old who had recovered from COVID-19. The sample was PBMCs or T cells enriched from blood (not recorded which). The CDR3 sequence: CASSLAASGPSQRYF. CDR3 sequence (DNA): TGCGCCAGCAGCTTGGCGGCTAGCGGGCCCTCCCAGAGGTACTTC.